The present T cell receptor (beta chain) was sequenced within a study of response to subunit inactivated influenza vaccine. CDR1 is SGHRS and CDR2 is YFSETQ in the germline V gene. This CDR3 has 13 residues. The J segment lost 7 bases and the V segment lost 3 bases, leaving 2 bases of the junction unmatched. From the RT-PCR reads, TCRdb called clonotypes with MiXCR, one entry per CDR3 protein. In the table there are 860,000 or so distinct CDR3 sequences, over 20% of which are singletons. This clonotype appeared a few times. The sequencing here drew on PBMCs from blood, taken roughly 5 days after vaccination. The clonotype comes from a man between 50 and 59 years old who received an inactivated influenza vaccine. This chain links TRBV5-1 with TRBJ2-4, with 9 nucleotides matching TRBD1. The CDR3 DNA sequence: TGCGCCAGCAGCTCTGGACAGGGGAACATTCAGTACTTC. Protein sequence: CASSSGQGNIQYF.